This T cell receptor (beta chain) was documented in a study of cytomegalovirus exposure and HLA in healthy donors. Study outcomes and limitations: There were a few CMV-associated chains whose specificity for CMV antigens was confirmed in vitro. Some V segments, TRBV6-2 and TRBV6-3 among them, were indistinguishable and were therefore excluded.

PCR used 60 Vbeta primers and 13 Jbeta primers. Original handling: Later, roughly 80 million unique TCR beta chains were counted in an analysis, and roughly 11 million of them were shared. Here immunoSEQ multiplex PCR was the method, and the copy in TCRdb shows in-frame clones only, minus some. V, J and clone size are taken as reported in that table, and D and trimming were inferred from the DNA itself. The sample shows more than 130,000 clones, approximately 70% of them seen only once. CDR1 is SGHNT, CDR2 YENEEA, per germline. This CDR3 contains 15 residues. Trimming removed 0 bases from V and 3 bases from J, with 8 bases in between. Comments on this clone: The antigen is unknown.

The clonotype was recovered from a human donor in good health. The material sequenced was PBMCs. The chain employs TRBV11-3 and TRBJ2-2; D gene ambiguous. The CDR3: CASSLDLLDTGELFF. CDR3 bases: TGTGCCAGCAGCTTAGATCTGCTAGACACCGGGGAGCTGTTTTTT. Full variable domain (rest looked up from reference TRBV11-3 and TRBJ2-2): EAGVVQSPRYKIIEKKQPVAFWCNPISGHNTLYWYLQNLGQGPELLIRYENEEAVDDSQLPKDRFSAERLKGVDSTLKIQPAELGDSAVYLCASSLDLLDTGELFFGEGSRLTVL.